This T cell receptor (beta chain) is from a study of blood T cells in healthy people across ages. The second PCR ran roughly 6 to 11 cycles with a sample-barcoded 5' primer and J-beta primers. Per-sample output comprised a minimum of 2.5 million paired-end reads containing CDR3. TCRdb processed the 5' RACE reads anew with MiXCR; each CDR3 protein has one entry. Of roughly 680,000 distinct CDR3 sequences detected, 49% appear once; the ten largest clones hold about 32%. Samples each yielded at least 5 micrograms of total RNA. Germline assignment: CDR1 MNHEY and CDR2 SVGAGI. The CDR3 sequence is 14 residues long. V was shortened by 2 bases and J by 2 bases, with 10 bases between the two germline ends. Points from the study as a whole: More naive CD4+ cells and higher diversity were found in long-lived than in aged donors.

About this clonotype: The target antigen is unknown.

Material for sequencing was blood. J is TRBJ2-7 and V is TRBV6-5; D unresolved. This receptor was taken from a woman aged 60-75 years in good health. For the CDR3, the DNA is TGTGCCAGCAGTTACAGGCCGGTGCCCTACGAGCAGTACTTC. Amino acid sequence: CASSYRPVPYEQYF.